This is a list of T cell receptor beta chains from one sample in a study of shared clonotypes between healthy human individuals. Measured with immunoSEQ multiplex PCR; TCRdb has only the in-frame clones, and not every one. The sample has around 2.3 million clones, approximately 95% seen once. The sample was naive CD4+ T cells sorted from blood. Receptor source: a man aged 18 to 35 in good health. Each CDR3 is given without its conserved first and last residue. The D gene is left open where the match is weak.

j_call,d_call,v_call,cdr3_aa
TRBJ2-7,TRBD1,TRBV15,ATSADRAREQY
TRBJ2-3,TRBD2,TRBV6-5,ASSYELAGGGGTQY
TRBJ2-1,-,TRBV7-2,ASSPDVLYNEQF
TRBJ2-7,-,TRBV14,ASSHGPAGEQY
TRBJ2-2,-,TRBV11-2,ASSSLTLNTGELF
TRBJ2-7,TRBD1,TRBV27,ASSLGQGFPDYEQY
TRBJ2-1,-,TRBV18,ASSPPEYNEQF
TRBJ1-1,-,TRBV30,AWSPTGPGLAF
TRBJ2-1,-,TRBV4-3,ASSQDGIYSYNEQF
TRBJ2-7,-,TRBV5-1,ASSSLGRAGAGSGEQY
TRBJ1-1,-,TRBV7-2,ASSFRGYTEAF
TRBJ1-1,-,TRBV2,ASSLQGPNTEAF
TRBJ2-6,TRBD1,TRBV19,ASSSGTGYSGANVLT
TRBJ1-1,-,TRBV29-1,SVEDLRREAF
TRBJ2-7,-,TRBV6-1,ASSESPGFVYEQY
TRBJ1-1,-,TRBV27,ASSTVTRTEAF
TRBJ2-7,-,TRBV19,ASSPLGWVYEQY
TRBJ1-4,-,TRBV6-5,ASSYGTTLGEKLF
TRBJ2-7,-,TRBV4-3,ASSPQTGSPYEQY
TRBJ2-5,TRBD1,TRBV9,ASSGQGAGWETQY
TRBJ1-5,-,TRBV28,ASSFIQGTQPQH
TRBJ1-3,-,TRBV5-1,ASSLGTVSGNTIY
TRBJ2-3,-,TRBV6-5,ASKPTRLGTQY
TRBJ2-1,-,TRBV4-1,ASSQAGGAGYNEQF
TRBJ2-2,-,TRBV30,AWSYRRVGWTGELF
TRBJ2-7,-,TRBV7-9,ASSSGPYEQY
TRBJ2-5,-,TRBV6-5,ASSPSQTQY
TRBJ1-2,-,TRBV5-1,ASSNPGVLGYT
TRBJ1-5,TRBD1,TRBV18,ASSEIDLGTGPQPQH
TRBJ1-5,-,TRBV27,ASSARGLGQPQH
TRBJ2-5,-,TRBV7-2,ASSLLDGFQETQY
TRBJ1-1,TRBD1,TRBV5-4,ASSPRQGAIDTEAF
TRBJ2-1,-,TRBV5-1,ASSLGDPNNEQF
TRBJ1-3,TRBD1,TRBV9,ASSAVQGTTIY
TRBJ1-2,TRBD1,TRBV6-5,ASSSGTGLVQGYT
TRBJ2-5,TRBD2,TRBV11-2,ASSLGTSGIFETQY
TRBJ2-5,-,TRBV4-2,ASSQDMGYRGTQY
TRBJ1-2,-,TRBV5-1,ASSPTAGGNYGYT
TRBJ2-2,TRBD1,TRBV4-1,ASSLEGARSTGELF
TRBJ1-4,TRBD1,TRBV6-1,ASSGQGATEKLF
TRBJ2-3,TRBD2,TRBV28,ASSRAGGTDTQY